This T cell receptor (beta chain) was recorded in a study of blood T cell repertoires in COVID-19. In the study overall: Sources were T cells, B-cell-depleted T cells, or PBMCs; the material itself was cDNA or gDNA.

Individuals drawn from 24 US areas were roughly 18 to 95 years old. Within 2 weeks of study entry, exposed participants had contacted a PCR-confirmed or clinician-diagnosed COVID-19 case. Here immunoSEQ multiplex PCR was the method, and the copy in TCRdb shows in-frame clones only, minus some. The profile shows a few hundred thousand clones, around 92% of them singletons. This receptor was taken from a woman aged 45-60 years who had been exposed to COVID-19. Sequencing was carried out using PBMCs or T cells enriched from blood (not recorded which).

CDR3 protein: CAWSTSGGTNTGELFF. Written as DNA, the CDR3 is TGTGCCTGGAGTACTAGCGGGGGGACGAACACCGGGGAGCTGTTTTTT. The chain carries TRBV30 and TRBJ2-2, with 12 bases matching TRBD2. CDR3 length: 16 amino acids. Trimming removed 2 bases from V and 0 bases from J; junction bases left unmatched: 1. The germline V gene encodes CDR1 GTSNPN and CDR2 SVGIG (reference sequence).